This T cell receptor beta chain was profiled in a study of patients and donors after allogeneic stem cell transplantation. TCRdb redid the calling of the RT-PCR reads with MiXCR, one entry per CDR3 protein. Of 190,000 or so distinct CDR3 sequences listed, around 40% are singletons. This clonotype occurred many times. CDR1 is SGHTA, CDR2 FQGNSA, per germline. The CDR3 contains 12 residues. V dropped 0 bases and J dropped 12 bases, with 11 bases sitting between them. The receptor was derived from a human donor who was either an allogeneic HSCT recipient or a stem cell or donor lymphocyte infusion donor (not recorded which). It is not recorded whose cells these are; they may come from a transplant donor. Sequencing was performed on blood, either unsorted or a sorted T cell fraction (not recorded which). The chain uses TRBV7-2 and TRBJ1-2; D remains unclear. The CDR3 DNA is TGTGCCAGCAGCTTAGCTAGGGCCGTCCACACCTTC. This gives the protein CASSLARAVHTF.